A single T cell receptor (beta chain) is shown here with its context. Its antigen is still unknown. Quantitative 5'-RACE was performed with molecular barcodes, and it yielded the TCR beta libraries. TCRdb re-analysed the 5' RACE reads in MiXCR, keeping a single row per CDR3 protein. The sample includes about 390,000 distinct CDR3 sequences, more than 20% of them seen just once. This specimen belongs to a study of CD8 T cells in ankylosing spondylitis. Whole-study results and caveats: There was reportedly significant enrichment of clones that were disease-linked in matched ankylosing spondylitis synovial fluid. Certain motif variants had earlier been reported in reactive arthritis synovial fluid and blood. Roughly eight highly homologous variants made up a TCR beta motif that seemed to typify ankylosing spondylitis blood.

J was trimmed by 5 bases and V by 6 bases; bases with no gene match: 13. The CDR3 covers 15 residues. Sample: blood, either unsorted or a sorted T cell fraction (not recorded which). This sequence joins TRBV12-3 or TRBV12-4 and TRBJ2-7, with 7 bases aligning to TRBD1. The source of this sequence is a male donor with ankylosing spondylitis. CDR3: CASSYDRVRIDEQYF. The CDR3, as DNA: TGTGCCAGCAGCTACGACAGGGTGCGTATAGACGAGCAGTACTTC.